The following is a T cell receptor beta chain sequence with its context. This sample is drawn from a study of cytomegalovirus exposure and HLA in healthy donors. Germline V gene data show CDR1 as SGHNT and CDR2 as YYREEE (reference sequence). The CDR3 has 15 residues. V lost 0 bases, J lost 0 bases, and 4 bases lay in between. The PCR employed 60 Vbeta primers together with 13 Jbeta primers. Sequencing used immunoSEQ multiplex PCR; TCRdb keeps in-frame clones, though not all of them. The table has some 150,000 clones, 65% to 80% seen once. Sequencing used PBMCs. This sequence was found in a middle-aged woman in good health and CMV-seronegative. The rearrangement joins TRBV5-4 to TRBJ2-6; D is unresolved. CDR3 nucleotide sequence: TGTGCCAGCAGCTTGGCCCGCTCTGGGGCCAACGTCCTGACTTTC. It codes for CASSLARSGANVLTF.